The present T cell receptor beta chain was sequenced within a study of T cell changes during pregnancy in multiple sclerosis (dated by TCRdb to between 2018 and 2021). At the level of the whole study: Changes in the T cell repertoire over the course of pregnancy were examined in this study in women with multiple sclerosis.

The CDR3 holds 13 amino acids from the cysteine to the phenylalanine. Left in the record is the CDR3 DNA by itself, 39 bases read in frame from the first base. In the germline V gene, CDR1 corresponds to SGHTA and CDR2 to FQGNSA. Deletion took 5 bases off V and 9 bases off J, with a span of 17 bases between the germline ends. Library construction relied on the immunoSEQ multiplex PCR assay. Sourced from immuneACCESS, this table was stored by TCRdb with only in-frame sequences that have V and J called. A share of the clones is absent; for the studies checked, an unresolved V gene accounts for under half, and the remainder has no known explanation. The sample table contains about 31,000 clones; only one count was recorded for 85% to 90% of them. Clones ranked in the top ten supply 0.6% to 0.9% of the sample. On this clone: Its antigen is currently not known. No qualities accompany the bases; no much larger clone lies one base away.

The receptor's source is a female donor in good health, enrolled as a control in a pregnancy study. The rearrangement combines TRBV7-2 with TRBJ2-7; TRBD1 is a possible D gene, resting on 6 matching bases. The sequencing used CD4+ T cells from peripheral blood mononuclear cells, collected in the first trimester of pregnancy. The DNA is as follows: TGTGCCAGCAGCCAACTCCAGGGGAGCCCGCAGTACTTC. This translates into CASSQLQGSPQYF.